This T cell receptor (beta chain) was documented in a study of blood T cell repertoires in COVID-19 (dated by TCRdb to 2018 to 2020). With respect to the entire study: Samples covering the acute and convalescent phases of COVID-19 were provided by collaborators in the United States, Italy and Spain. The repertoires were made available in a free public database intended to serve as a resource for research on the immune response to SARS-CoV-2. Subjects who had been exposed to COVID-19, were actively infected with it, or had recovered from it provided the deeply sampled blood TCRbeta repertoires that made up the dataset. The samples were drawn from two sources: the first 160 participants of the ongoing ImmuneRACE study, and 950 to 1,500 subjects contributed by 6 global collaborators. The material from the prospective study consisted of cDNA or gDNA derived from T cells, B-cell-depleted T cells, or PBMCs. Where available, HLA class I and class II types were taken from metadata supplied by the sample provider and were not determined by assay-based typing. Nearly every sample came with metadata listing a de-identified subject ID, COVID-19 status, age in years and sex. The paper as a whole reports these results and caveats: Clinical and demographic metadata were provided uncurated, with the amount varying by source and participant.

The immunoSEQ Assay, a bias-controlled multiplex PCR, was used to amplify TCRbeta CDR3 regions from genomic DNA. On the study's bioinformatics: The number of nucleated cells in each sample was estimated by amplification of reference gene primers within the assay. Sequence reads were collapsed and filtered to measure the absolute abundance of every unique TCRbeta CDR3 rearrangement. For each sample, productive Simpson clonality was calculated by taking the square root of Simpson's diversity index across productive rearrangements. In TCRdb, the immuneACCESS table is reduced to in-frame sequences with V and J assigned. These tables do not hold every clone; where another copy was compared, an unresolved V gene accounts for under half, and the others remain unexplained. The V and J calls and clone size were taken over from that table, and D and trimming were inferred from the DNA. The sample records tens of thousands of clones, 89% of which are singletons. About 5.5% of the sample belongs to the ten largest clones.

One collaborating source in Seattle enrolled patients while the patients were actively infected and followed the patients over time throughout the course of disease. The collaborating institutions used their own protocols to collect whole blood in K2EDTA tubes. For TCRbeta analysis, collaborators shipped samples as frozen whole blood, isolated PBMCs, or DNA extracted from either of those sample types. CDR1 SNHLY and CDR2 FYNNEI were looked up in the germline V gene. V has 7 bases trimmed and J has 9 bases trimmed; junction bases matching no gene number 10. Measured from the cysteine to the phenylalanine, the CDR3 is 14 residues long. This entry keeps only the CDR3 DNA: 42 bases, framed from base 1. Details on this clone: It has no known antigen specificity. Per-nucleotide qualities are absent, and no much larger clonotype sits a single base away.

This sequence was found in a man between 60 and 70 years old with COVID-19, enrolled during active disease. Sequencing was done on a sample of peripheral blood. Here the chain combines TRBV2 and TRBJ2-1, and 9 junction bases match TRBD2. The CDR3 corresponds to CASNPGGRAGEQFF. The DNA sequence is TGTGCCAGCAATCCGGGCGGGAGGGCCGGTGAGCAGTTCTTC. The CDR3 plus the reference TRBV2 and TRBJ2-1 genes for the other parts give the full variable domain: EPEVTQTPSHQVTQMGQEVILRCVPISNHLYFYWYRQILGQKVEFLVSFYNNEISEKSEIFDDQFSVERPDGSNFTLKIRSTKLEDSAMYFCASNPGGRAGEQFFGPGTRLTVL.